Described below is a single T cell receptor beta chain sequence and its context. The sample is drawn from a study of blood T cell repertoires in COVID-19. Generated by immunoSEQ multiplex PCR, the TCRdb table keeps only in-frame clones and is missing some. The table lists some 450,000 clones, approximately 89% of them singletons. V lost 7 bases, J lost 6 bases, and 12 bases stayed unmatched. The germline V gene encodes CDR1 MNHEY and CDR2 SMNVEV (reference sequence). The CDR3 sequence is 16 residues long. The receptor was isolated from a woman between 45 and 65 years old with COVID-19, enrolled during active disease. The J gene is TRBJ2-2, the V gene TRBV27; 9 nucleotides line up with TRBD1. Sequenced sample: peripheral blood. The CDR3 DNA follows: TGTGCCAGCATCAAAAGCGGGACAGGGATCCCCGGGGAGCTGTTTTTT. As protein: CASIKSGTGIPGELFF.